Below are 25 T cell receptor beta chains sequenced from a single sample in a study of technical replicates of blood from a handful of donors. The assay was immunoSEQ multiplex PCR, and TCRdb's table has in-frame clones only and misses some. Counted here are tens of thousands of clones, just under 95% occurring once; the ten biggest clones make up approximately 2.9%. Sequenced: PBMCs. The receptors were sampled from a human donor in good health. Some clones in this sample may be carry-over from other donors' samples.

The V and J genes are TRBV4-2 and TRBJ2-7; maybe TRBD1 (5 bases). Trimming left V 0 bases short and J 7 bases short, with 13 bases between. The CDR3 extends over 14 amino acids. CDR1 is LGHNA, CDR2 YNFKEQ, per germline. Written as DNA, the CDR3 is TGTGCCAGCAGCCAAGATACGGGCAGGGATGAGCAGTACTTC. Residues: CASSQDTGRDEQYF.

The CDR3 sequence: CASSLEYRDYEQYF. The CDR3 DNA is TGTGCCAGCAGCTTAGAATACAGGGACTACGAGCAGTACTTC. The chain has TRBV7-8 and TRBJ2-7; TRBD1 might be the D (6 bases). This CDR3 is built from 14 residues. Germline CDR1 reads SGHVS; CDR2 reads FQNEAQ. V dropped 1 base and J dropped 3 bases, with 10 bases sitting between them.

The J gene is TRBJ1-5, the V gene TRBV25-1; TRBD1 might be the D (6 bases). In germline, CDR1 is MGHDK, CDR2 SYGVNS. This CDR3 has 13 residues. The V end lost 3 bases, the J end lost 5 bases, and 8 bases lay between the germline ends. CDR3 loop: CASSDGGHQPQHF. CDR3 coding DNA: TGTGCCAGCAGTGACGGGGGGCATCAGCCCCAGCATTTT.

The rearrangement links TRBV5-1 to TRBJ1-2; 9 nucleotides align to TRBD1. The J segment lost 2 bases and the V segment lost 4 bases, leaving 6 bases of the junction unmatched. The length of the CDR3 is 15 residues. The germline V gene encodes CDR1 SGHRS and CDR2 YFSETQ. CDR3 region: CASSSGTGRNYGYTF. The CDR3 bases are TGCGCCAGCAGCAGCGGGACAGGGAGAAACTATGGCTACACCTTC.

This clone was detected only once. The chain links TRBV7-2 to TRBJ2-3; D unclear. Germline CDR1 SGHTA, CDR2 FQGNSA. Between the trimmed V and J ends, which lost 7 bases and 2 bases, there was a span of 13 bases. The CDR3 is 14 residues long. CDR3 bases: TGTGCCAGCATGACCAGACTGCCCACAGATACGCAGTATTTT. Translating gives CASMTRLPTDTQYF. Based on the CDR3 plus reference TRBV7-2 and TRBJ2-3, the full variable domain is GAGVSQSPSNKVTEKGKDVELRCDPISGHTALYWYRQSLGQGLEFLIYFQGNSAPDKSGLPSDRFSAERTGGSVSTLTIQRTQQEDSAVYLCASMTRLPTDTQYFGPGTRLTVL.

V is TRBV9 and J is TRBJ1-3, with D uncertain. CDR1 and CDR2 from the germline V gene are SGDLS and YYNGEE. This CDR3 is built from 15 residues. V was trimmed by 0 bases and J by 1 base, leaving 8 bases between them. CDR3 protein: CASSVVPGSGNTIYF. The CDR3 region has the DNA TGTGCCAGCAGCGTAGTTCCGGGGTCTGGAAACACCATATATTTT.

J is TRBJ2-7 and V is TRBV6-5; TRBD1 is a possible D gene (5 bases). The CDR3 spans 15 residues. Deletions cut 6 bases from V and 2 bases from J, with 17 bases between. Per germline, CDR1 MNHEY and CDR2 SVGAGI. CDR3 coding DNA: TGTGCCAGCAGGATCGGACACTTCTCCGCCTACGAGCAGTACTTC. Protein sequence: CASRIGHFSAYEQYF.

This sequence joins TRBV15 and TRBJ1-1; D ambiguous. Per the germline V gene, CDR1 is LNHNV and CDR2 is YYDKDF (reference sequence). Trimming removed 0 bases at V and 7 bases at J, with 9 bases between. CDR3 length: 13 residues. CDR3 bases: TGTGCCACCAGCAGAGATCTGAGCGGTGAAGCTTTCTTT. This translates into CATSRDLSGEAFF.

This clone was found once. The genes are TRBV9 and TRBJ2-2; D is uncertain. The CDR3 is made up of 15 amino acids. The V end lost 0 bases, the J end lost 0 bases, and 6 bases lay between the germline ends. CDR1 and CDR2 (germline): SGDLS, YYNGEE. CDR3 bases: TGTGCCAGCAGCGTAGTGGCGGCGAACACCGGGGAGCTGTTTTTT. This encodes CASSVVAANTGELFF.

This rearrangement joins TRBV5-6 to TRBJ1-5, with D hard to call. The V gene lost 4 bases and the J gene lost 5 bases, with 10 bases spanning the gap. The germline V gene encodes CDR1 SGHDT and CDR2 YYEEEE. This CDR3 is built from 13 residues. The CDR3: CASSRAPYQPQHF. The CDR3 DNA follows: TGTGCCAGCAGCCGCGCCCCGTATCAGCCCCAGCATTTT.

The genes are TRBV4-3 and TRBJ2-1, with 9 bases aligning to TRBD2. Germline-derived CDR1 and CDR2 are LGHNA and YSLEER. Losses at the gene ends were 0 bases for V and 3 bases for J; bases not matched to a gene: 3. This CDR3 has 16 residues. CDR3 sequence reads: CASSQEPTSGYNEQFF. The CDR3 DNA reads as TGCGCCAGCAGCCAAGAGCCGACTAGCGGCTACAATGAGCAGTTCTTC.

The count of this clone is one. The genes are TRBV5-6 and TRBJ2-1, with D possibly matching TRBD2 (6 bases). Trimming removed 4 bases from V and 4 bases from J, with 12 bases in between. CDR1 is SGHDT, CDR2 YYEEEE, per germline. The CDR3 loop spans 14 amino acids. CDR3 nucleotide sequence: TGTGCCAGCAGCCCCTCTAGCGTTTACAATGAGCAGTTCTTC. It translates to CASSPSSVYNEQFF.

This CDR3 is CASSHTGGAGGLSGELFF. DNA for the CDR3: TGCGCCAGCAGCCACACTGGGGGAGCGGGGGGGCTAAGCGGGGAGCTGTTTTTT. V usage is TRBV4-3 and J usage is TRBJ2-2, with 10 bases lining up with TRBD2. This CDR3 comprises 18 residues. Germline CDR1 and CDR2: LGHNA and YSLEER. V lost 3 bases, J lost 7 bases, and 14 bases stayed unmatched.

This chain joins TRBV10-3 and TRBJ2-7, with 9 bases matching TRBD1. Trimming removed 2 bases from V and 5 bases from J; junction bases left unmatched: 4. The V gene's germline CDR1 is ENHRY and CDR2 SYGVKD. This CDR3 has 14 amino acids. In DNA, the CDR3 is TGTGCCATCAGTGAGACGGACAGGGGCGACGAGCAGTACTTC. This translates into CAISETDRGDEQYF.

The chain links TRBV19 to TRBJ1-2; D not certain. The V gene's germline CDR1 is LNHDA and CDR2 SQIVND (reference sequence). The CDR3 has 15 residues. V shed 3 bases and J shed 2 bases, with 13 bases lying between them. DNA of the CDR3: TGTGCCAGTAGTATTGAGGATCCTCCCAACTATGGCTACACCTTC. This translates into CASSIEDPPNYGYTF.

This clone was seen a single time. The V and J genes are TRBV7-2 and TRBJ2-7; D gene uncertain. Germline CDR1 is SGHTA and CDR2 is FQGNSA. V was pared by 3 bases and J by 5 bases, with 5 bases between. This CDR3 spans 11 amino acids. The DNA for the CDR3 is TGTGCCAGCAGCTTTACGGACGAGCAGTACTTC. Its translation: CASSFTDEQYF. The whole variable domain, filled in from reference TRBV7-2 and TRBJ2-7, reads GAGVSQSPSNKVTEKGKDVELRCDPISGHTALYWYRQSLGQGLEFLIYFQGNSAPDKSGLPSDRFSAERTGGSVSTLTIQRTQQEDSAVYLCASSFTDEQYFGPGTRLTVT.

This chain joins TRBV6-5 and TRBJ2-1, with 9 bases that match TRBD2. V lost 6 bases and J lost 8; bases outside the gene matches: 11. In germline, CDR1 is MNHEY, CDR2 SVGAGI. The CDR3 covers 15 residues. For the CDR3, the DNA is TGTGCCAGCAGCTTAGCGGGGGCCCGTGGCGATGAGCAGTTCTTC. It codes for CASSLAGARGDEQFF.

The genes are TRBV19 and TRBJ2-6, with D uncertain. The CDR3 covers 15 residues. CDR1 is LNHDA and CDR2 is SQIVND in the germline V gene (reference sequence). Trimming stripped 7 bases from V and 0 bases from J, with 10 bases between. CDR3 DNA sequence: TGTGCCAGTACCCCTGCGGACTCTGGGGCCAACGTCCTGACTTTC. It codes for CASTPADSGANVLTF. The complete variable domain, with remaining parts taken from reference TRBV19 and TRBJ2-6, reads DGGITQSPKYLFRKEGQNVTLSCEQNLNHDAMYWYRQDPGQGLRLIYYSQIVNDFQKGDIAEGYSVSREKKESFPLTVTSAQKNPTAFYLCASTPADSGANVLTFGAGSRLTVL.

V is TRBV6-1 and J is TRBJ2-3; 9 nucleotides match TRBD2. J was trimmed by 7 bases and V by 3 bases; bases with no gene match: 14. The CDR3 contains 17 residues. Per the germline V gene, CDR1 is MNHNS and CDR2 is SASEGT. CDR3: CASSDRNWRGGTHTQYF. The CDR3 nucleotides are TGTGCCAGCAGTGACAGGAATTGGCGGGGGGGTACCCATACGCAGTATTTT.

The CDR3 reads CASSWAGDYEQYF. For the CDR3, the DNA is TGTGCCAGTAGTTGGGCAGGGGACTACGAGCAGTACTTC. The rearrangement uses TRBV19 and TRBJ2-7, with TRBD1 as a possible D gene (6 bases). Germline V gene data show CDR1 as LNHDA and CDR2 as SQIVND (reference sequence). The CDR3 is 13 residues long. Deletions cut 5 bases from V and 3 bases from J, with 11 bases between.

The V gene is TRBV4-1, the J gene TRBJ2-5; 8 bases agree with TRBD2. The CDR3 extends over 16 amino acids. Trimming took 0 bases from V and 7 from J; bases not matched to a gene: 10. The germline CDR1 and CDR2 sequences are MGHRA and YSYEKL. CDR3 protein: CASSQDQRGPGGTQYF. CDR3 bases: TGCGCCAGCAGCCAAGATCAGCGGGGGCCAGGAGGGACCCAGTACTTC.

The rearrangement joins TRBV11-1 to TRBJ2-1, with TRBD2 matching over 8 bases. Germline trimming cut 3 bases from V and 5 bases from J; bases unmatched to any gene: 3. The CDR3 sequence is 14 residues long. Germline-derived CDR1 and CDR2 are SGHAT and FQDESV (reference sequence). CDR3 DNA sequence: TGTGCCAGCAGCTTTTTCGGGGGGGACAATGAGCAGTTCTTC. It translates to CASSFFGGDNEQFF.

The V call is TRBV6-5, the J call TRBJ1-1; 7 bases agree with TRBD1. The trim removed 2 bases at V and 0 bases at J, leaving 6 bases unmatched. Per germline, CDR1 MNHEY and CDR2 SVGAGI. The CDR3 extends over 16 amino acids. CDR3 amino acids: CASSYKYGTVNTEAFF. Written as DNA, the CDR3 is TGTGCCAGCAGTTACAAGTATGGGACAGTGAACACTGAAGCTTTCTTT.

DNA of the CDR3: TGTGCCAGCAGCTTATACGGGACTAGCGGCTACAATGAGCAGTTCTTC. Its translation: CASSLYGTSGYNEQFF. The chain has TRBV11-1 and TRBJ2-1; 11 positions match TRBD2. Trimming removed 2 bases from V and 3 bases from J; junction bases left unmatched: 3. The CDR3 loop spans 16 amino acids. Germline V gene sequence: CDR1 SGHAT, CDR2 FQDESV (reference sequence).

The chain recombines TRBV5-1 with TRBJ2-2; no definite D call. This CDR3 has 15 amino acids. Per the germline V gene, CDR1 is SGHRS and CDR2 is YFSETQ. Trimming took 0 bases from V and 0 from J, leaving 6 bases between them. CDR3 protein: CASSLVHANTGELFF. The CDR3 DNA reads TGCGCCAGCAGCTTGGTCCATGCGAACACCGGGGAGCTGTTTTTT. Together with reference TRBV5-1 and TRBJ2-2, the CDR3 gives the full variable domain: KAGVTQTPRYLIKTRGQQVTLSCSPISGHRSVSWYQQTPGQGLQFLFEYFSETQRNKGNFPGRFSGRQFSNSRSEMNVSTLELGDSALYLCASSLVHANTGELFFGEGSRLTVL.